This T cell receptor beta chain was documented in a study of cytotoxic CD8 clonotypes in ibrutinib-treated CLL (dated by TCRdb to the early 2020s). As for the study more broadly: The cohort included roughly 15 treatment-naive and eleven to twelve relapsed/refractory patients; 17 were IGHV unmutated. Responses were partial in 24 patients and complete in 2; after median around 65 months follow-up, around 14 stayed in remission and around 12 progressed. The response samples were drawn at a median of approximately 11 months into treatment, with a range of about 6 to 40 months. An average of roughly 270,000 productive templates and tens of thousands of productive rearrangements was obtained per sample. Longitudinal samples were obtainable from about 30% of the roughly 90 participants in the trial. Cryopreserved peripheral blood mononuclear cells were obtained prior to treatment, at the time of response, and at either disease progression or sustained remission. Every remission and progressive disease sample was obtained while ibrutinib was still being received by the patients.

From the germline V gene, CDR1 is SQVTM and CDR2 is ANQGSEA. V and J are truncated by 6 bases and 8 bases respectively, leaving an intervening sequence of 16 bases. Inclusive of the bounding cysteine and phenylalanine, the CDR3 is 13 residues long. Only the CDR3 DNA stays, 39 bases, in frame from base 1. On a MiSeq, deep resolution sequencing aimed for a depth between 1 in 1 million and 1 in 200,000 T cells, with each clonotype covered about 9.2x on average. The immunoSEQ hsTCRB Kit was used to generate the TCR beta libraries. The source study handled its data this way. ImmunoSEQ Data Assistant and ImmunoSEQ Analyzer were used for data analysis, and V, D and J genes were assigned according to IMGT definitions. Clonality was computed as one minus normalized Shannon entropy of productive rearrangement frequencies, ranging from 0 to 1. Public clonotype analysis was restricted to overrepresented clonotypes comprising at least 0.05% of each patient's repertoire. Thirteen repertoires from age-matched healthy donors, obtained from immuneACCESS, served as clonality controls. TCRdb obtained this table from immuneACCESS and retained in-frame rearrangements with V and J assigned. These tables miss some clones; where compared with another copy, unresolved V genes account for less than half of the shortfall, and the remainder is unexplained. D and trimming were read from the DNA, whereas the V and J calls and clone size are those reported in that table. The sample yields under 300,000 clones; approximately 76% were counted once. Clones ranked in the top ten supply approximately 5.1% of the sample.

Concerning this clone itself: This receptor's antigen is unknown. No much larger clone is present one base from it, and per-base qualities are unavailable.

Summary of the overall study and its limitations: Lymph node repertoires were not examined, and the timing of sampling was not matched between patients in sustained remission and those whose disease progressed. At ibrutinib response clonality went up, during sustained remission it held steady, and at progression it dropped back toward baseline. Baseline clonality exceeded that of age-matched healthy donors and correlated strongly with circulating CD8+ T-cell counts. Public clonotypes were rare and either shrank or stayed stable during treatment, and the rise in clonality at ibrutinib response reflected expansion of private clonotypes.

Sample time point, as interpreted from the label and publication: progressive disease on ibrutinib. Approximately 2 micrograms of genomic DNA were extracted from cryopreserved PBMCs for TCR beta library preparation. Longitudinal blood samples from CLL patients on ibrutinib monotherapy were analyzed using high-throughput TCR beta sequencing. Patients were enrolled in a phase 2 open-label single-center ibrutinib monotherapy trial. This sequence uses TRBV29-1 and TRBJ1-4; a tentative D call is TRBD1 (6 bases match). This sequence originates from a human donor with chronic lymphocytic leukemia. Material: PBMCs, obtained at disease progression, from a patient treated with ibrutinib. Read as DNA, the sequence is TGCAGCGTCCAAGGCCAGGGGAGGGAAAAACTGTTTTTT. Its amino acids are CSVQGQGREKLFF.